Listed below are T cell receptor beta chains from one sample, sequenced in a study of T-cell reconstitution after alpha-beta-depleted transplantation in children. Each CDR3 protein gets one entry after TCRdb re-called the PCR reads with MiXCR. The table lists over 200,000 distinct CDR3 sequences, around 9.6% of them singletons. The input for sequencing was PBMCs from the stem cell graft donor, taken from the stem cell graft. The receptors originated from a human donor who donated a stem cell graft to a child with acute lymphoblastic leukemia. Each CDR3 is given with its conserved first and last residue. Fields, in order: clone size, V gene, J gene, CDR3 protein. Clone size is shown for a subset of rows, as once, few, many or a class of expanded clone.

-	TRBV5-5	TRBJ2-4	CASRSSEIGVSIQYF
few	TRBV4-3	TRBJ1-4	CASSPAPGGITNEKLFF
many	TRBV19	TRBJ2-5	CASSIGGRIRQETQYF
few	TRBV6-5	TRBJ1-2	CASSRRQGALANYGYTF
few	TRBV20-1	TRBJ1-6	CSAREVISPLHF
few	TRBV20-1	TRBJ1-5	CSARGGISNQPQHF
few	TRBV6-6	TRBJ2-7	CASSYVTGEQYF
few	TRBV19	TRBJ1-6	CASSTEVRSPLHF
many	TRBV6-1	TRBJ2-3	CASRATPTSGADTQYF
many	TRBV20-1	TRBJ1-1	CSARDPDRGTEAFF
many	TRBV10-3	TRBJ2-5	CAISPGGLETQYF
many	TRBV12-3/TRBV12-4	TRBJ2-1	CASSLSQGGFHEQFF
-	TRBV5-1	TRBJ2-7	CASSFEGESYEQYF
-	TRBV5-1	TRBJ2-2	CASSLASGLTGELFF
few	TRBV5-1	TRBJ1-2	CASSPGPSYGYTF
many	TRBV7-9	TRBJ2-7	CASSFPGQGGYEQYF
few	TRBV27	TRBJ1-2	CASSPAGVNYGYTF
many	TRBV12-3/TRBV12-4	TRBJ1-5	CASSQDRGDQPQHF
many	TRBV18	TRBJ2-7	CASSPGTDAHYEQYF
-	TRBV7-2	TRBJ1-1	CASSLVGQTPEAFF
-	TRBV5-6	TRBJ2-7	CASSFIAGALSYEQYF
-	TRBV12-3/TRBV12-4	TRBJ1-5	CASSLGNGNQPQHF
-	TRBV27	TRBJ2-6	CASSLVNLISSGANVLTF
many	TRBV5-6	TRBJ2-1	CASSFGTNNEQFF
-	TRBV6-5	TRBJ2-7	CASSSDRGRHEQYF
many	TRBV7-8	TRBJ1-2	CASSSLSGSYGYTF
few	TRBV20-1	TRBJ2-3	CSAFARGPDTQYF